These 27 T cell receptor beta chains share one sample of origin, sequenced in a study of blood T cell repertoires in COVID-19. Profiling relied on immunoSEQ multiplex PCR, and the TCRdb table lists in-frame clones only, not all of them. Here the sample spans around 300,000 clones, nearly 90% being singletons. The specimen was PBMCs or T cells enriched from blood (not recorded which). These receptors were collected from a woman in her fifties or sixties who had recovered from COVID-19.

The DNA for the CDR3 is TGTGCCAGCAGGAAAATAACAGGGGGCTATGGCTACACCTTC. This codes for CASRKITGGYGYTF. V gene TRBV5-4 combines with J gene TRBJ1-2; 8 nucleotides match TRBD1. Trimming took 5 bases from V and 4 from J; bases not matched to a gene: 7. CDR3 length equals 14 residues. Per germline, CDR1 SGHNT and CDR2 YYREEE (reference sequence). Variable domain in full (rest from reference TRBV5-4 and TRBJ1-2): ETGVTQSPTHLIKTRGQQVTLRCSSQSGHNTVSWYQQALGQGPQFIFQYYREEENGRGNFPPRFSGLQFPNYSSELNVNALELDDSALYLCASRKITGGYGYTFGSGTRLTVV.

The chain employs TRBV10-2 and TRBJ1-2; 7 bases map to TRBD1. Unmatched junction bases numbered 10, after V lost 5 bases and J lost 7 bases. The CDR3 covers 14 residues. Germline values: CDR1 WSHSY, CDR2 SAAADI. CDR3 amino acids: CASSMTGYSSGYTF. The CDR3 DNA follows: TGCGCCAGCAGTATGACAGGGTATTCCTCTGGCTACACCTTC.

The V gene is TRBV6-1, the J gene TRBJ2-2, with 7 bases fitting TRBD2. Germline V gene lookup returns CDR1 MNHNS and CDR2 SASEGT. The CDR3 length is 14 residues. The J segment lost 6 bases and the V segment lost 0 bases, leaving 1 base of the junction unmatched. The CDR3 here is CASSEAGGAGELFF. The CDR3 coding sequence is TGTGCCAGCAGTGAAGCGGGAGGGGCCGGGGAGCTGTTTTTT.

The table lists this clone with a count of one. The V gene is TRBV24-1, the J gene TRBJ2-6; TRBD1 aligns across 7 bases. This CDR3 is 17 amino acids long. Per the germline V gene, CDR1 is KGHDR and CDR2 is SFDVKD. V lost 7 bases to trimming and J lost 0 bases; unmatched junction nucleotides: 8. CDR3 sequence (DNA): TGTGCCACCAGCACAGGGGTCATAACCTCTGGGGCCAACGTCCTGACTTTC. Protein sequence: CATSTGVITSGANVLTF.

The rearrangement uses TRBV5-4 and TRBJ1-2; 7 nucleotides agree with TRBD1. Germline CDR1 is SGHNT and CDR2 is YYREEE (reference sequence). With V trimmed by 3 bases and J by 7 bases, 6 bases remained unmatched. The CDR3 runs 13 residues. CDR3 residues: CASSSYRGSGYTF. The CDR3 DNA is TGTGCCAGCAGCTCATACAGGGGTAGTGGCTACACCTTC.

V gene TRBV5-1 combines with J gene TRBJ1-4, with 7 positions matching TRBD1. The V gene's germline CDR1 is SGHRS and CDR2 YFSETQ. V was clipped by 1 base and J by 8 bases; unmatched bases: 5. The CDR3 is 14 residues long. CDR3 loop: CASSLPDRVEKLFF. The CDR3 DNA reads TGCGCCAGCAGCTTGCCAGACAGGGTGGAAAAACTGTTTTTT.

The chain employs TRBV7-8 and TRBJ2-5; D possibly corresponds to TRBD2 (5 bases). V was cut by 1 base and J by 5 bases, with 8 bases left in between. The CDR3 sequence is 13 residues long. Germline assignment: CDR1 SGHVS and CDR2 FQNEAQ. CDR3: CASSLGPGETQYF. DNA of the CDR3: TGTGCCAGCAGCTTAGGGCCGGGGGAGACCCAGTACTTC.

This chain uses TRBV9 with TRBJ2-3, with D tentatively TRBD2 (6 bases). This CDR3 region has 21 residues. V was trimmed by 0 bases and J by 4 bases, leaving 30 bases between them. CDR1 and CDR2 (germline): SGDLS, YYNGEE. This CDR3 reads CASSVVPSGEGKTAGADTQYF. The CDR3 DNA reads TGTGCCAGCAGCGTAGTGCCGTCGGGGGAAGGGAAGACAGCAGGCGCAGATACGCAGTATTTT.

This clone has only one observation. The CDR3 nucleotides are TGTGCCAGCAGTTTAACAGAAGGCACTGAAGCTTTCTTT. Protein product: CASSLTEGTEAFF. V gene TRBV12-3 or TRBV12-4 combines with J gene TRBJ1-1; D remains unclear. The CDR3 length is 13 residues. The V end lost 2 bases, the J end lost 4 bases, and 8 bases lay between the germline ends.

The chain has TRBV6-5 and TRBJ1-2; 8 positions match TRBD1. CDR3 length: 15 amino acids. Germline lookup yields CDR1 MNHEY and CDR2 SVGAGI. V lost 5 bases to trimming and J lost 4 bases; unmatched junction nucleotides: 9. In DNA, the CDR3 is TGTGCCAGCAGTCCCATCCCCCAGGGGGCCTATGGCTACACCTTC. Its translation: CASSPIPQGAYGYTF.

The V call is TRBV5-6, the J call TRBJ2-7; 7 bases agree with TRBD1. This CDR3 has 14 residues. Trimming took 0 bases from V and 4 from J; bases not matched to a gene: 4. CDR1 and CDR2 (germline): SGHDT, YYEEEE. CDR3 amino acids: CASSLAGTAYEQYF. The CDR3 region has the DNA TGTGCCAGCAGCTTGGCCGGGACAGCTTACGAGCAGTACTTC.

This chain joins TRBV30 and TRBJ2-7; TRBD2 agrees at 9 bases. The germline V gene has CDR1 GTSNPN and CDR2 SVGIG (reference sequence). This CDR3 is 13 amino acids long. Germline trimming cut 3 bases from V and 4 bases from J; bases unmatched to any gene: 4. This chain's CDR3 is CAWSASGVYEQYF. CDR3 DNA: TGTGCCTGGAGCGCTAGCGGGGTGTACGAGCAGTACTTC. Combining the CDR3 with reference TRBV30 and TRBJ2-7 gives the whole variable domain SQTIHQWPATLVQPVGSPLSLECTVEGTSNPNLYWYRQAAGRGLQLLFYSVGIGQISSEVPQNLSASRPQDRQFILSSKKLLLSDSGFYLCAWSASGVYEQYFGPGTRLTVT.

The chain couples TRBV11-2 to TRBJ1-4, with no clear D. V dropped 0 bases and J dropped 5 bases, with 13 bases sitting between them. The germline V gene encodes CDR1 SGHAT and CDR2 FQNNGV. The CDR3 has 16 amino acids. The CDR3 bases are TGTGCCAGCAGCTTAGATTCGAGGTCTCGAAATGAAAAACTGTTTTTT. It specifies CASSLDSRSRNEKLFF.

This chain joins TRBV7-8 and TRBJ2-7, with TRBD2 matching over 7 bases. The trim removed 6 bases at V and 3 bases at J, leaving 8 bases unmatched. CDR3 length: 14 residues. Germline assignment: CDR1 SGHVS and CDR2 FQNEAQ. The CDR3 spells CASSTSSGFYEQYF. CDR3 sequence (DNA): TGTGCCAGCAGTACCTCTAGCGGTTTCTACGAGCAGTACTTC.

The rearrangement uses TRBV19 and TRBJ2-1; 10 bases are shared with TRBD2. CDR1 is LNHDA and CDR2 is SQIVND in the germline V gene (reference sequence). V shed 5 bases and J 7 bases; nucleotides not matched to a gene: 5. This CDR3 contains 14 residues. For the CDR3, the DNA is TGTGCCAGTAGTCCCAGCGGGGGGGGGAATGAGCAGTTCTTC. It specifies CASSPSGGGNEQFF.

The chain employs TRBV10-3 and TRBJ2-7, with 11 bases aligning to TRBD2. CDR1 and CDR2 from the germline V gene are ENHRY and SYGVKD. The CDR3 has 15 residues. Unmatched junction bases numbered 8, after V lost 6 bases and J lost 4 bases. The CDR3 region has the DNA TGTGCCATCAGGGTGACTAGCGGGACTTGGTACGAGCAGTACTTC. Protein product: CAIRVTSGTWYEQYF.

On this clone itself: The same CDR3 is also encoded by other DNA sequences in this sample. The chain employs TRBV18 and TRBJ2-7, with a possible D match to TRBD2 (5 bases). The CDR3 covers 12 residues. CDR1 and CDR2 (germline): KGHSH, LQKENI. V was clipped by 2 bases and J by 5 bases, with 7 bases between them. In nucleotides, the CDR3 is TGTGCCAGCTCACCAACCGGGGACGAGCAGTACTTC. Its translation is CASSPTGDEQYF.

The chain is built from TRBV5-1 and TRBJ2-5; 12 bases line up with TRBD2. This CDR3 is 16 amino acids long. Germline CDR1 reads SGHRS; CDR2 reads YFSETQ. J lost 4 bases, V lost 3 bases, and 7 bases had no gene match. The CDR3 loop reads CASSSTLAGGPETQYF. The CDR3 bases are TGCGCCAGCAGCTCAACGCTAGCGGGGGGGCCAGAGACCCAGTACTTC.

V usage is TRBV28 and J usage is TRBJ1-2; a possible D gene is TRBD1 (6 bases). Trimming cost V 7 bases and J 7 bases, with 13 bases left between them. The CDR3 has 12 amino acids. Germline CDR1 MDHEN, CDR2 SYDVKM. CDR3 nucleotide sequence: TGTGCCAGCACAGGGGCTCGGGGTGGCTACACCTTC. Its protein is CASTGARGGYTF.

The CDR3 DNA reads as TGCGCCAGCAGCTTACTAGCGGGAGTCGGCGAGCAGTTCTTC. Its translation is CASSLLAGVGEQFF. J is TRBJ2-1 and V is TRBV5-1; 11 nucleotides align to TRBD2. Unmatched junction bases numbered 5, after V lost 2 bases and J lost 10 bases. This CDR3 comprises 14 residues. The V gene's germline CDR1 is SGHRS and CDR2 YFSETQ.

The chain is built from TRBV19 and TRBJ2-1, with 10 bases lining up with TRBD2. This CDR3 contains 15 residues. Trimming removed 9 bases from V and 8 bases from J; junction bases left unmatched: 13. Germline V gives CDR1 LNHDA, CDR2 SQIVND (reference sequence). CDR3 residues: CASQSGGAVGDEQFF. The CDR3, as DNA: TGTGCCAGCCAAAGCGGGGGGGCCGTCGGGGATGAGCAGTTCTTC.

V gene TRBV28 combines with J gene TRBJ2-5; D not resolved. The CDR3 consists of 11 residues. Germline lookup yields CDR1 MDHEN and CDR2 SYDVKM. Trimming removed 5 bases at V and 1 base at J, with 2 bases between. In nucleotides, the CDR3 is TGTGCCAGCAGTCTCCAAGAGACCCAGTACTTC. Residues: CASSLQETQYF. The variable domain in full, with the rest retrieved from reference TRBV28 and TRBJ2-5, is DVKVTQSSRYLVKRTGEKVFLECVQDMDHENMFWYRQDPGLGLRLIYFSYDVKMKEKGDIPEGYSVSREKKERFSLILESASTNQTSMYLCASSLQETQYFGPGTRLLVL.

The chain recombines TRBV5-5 with TRBJ1-2; maybe TRBD1 (6 bases). From germline, CDR1 is SGHKS and CDR2 YYEKEE (reference sequence). V lost 4 bases to trimming and J lost 0 bases, with 16 bases between them. The CDR3 runs to 16 residues. This chain's CDR3 is CASSQDSDEPNYGYTF. Here the CDR3 DNA reads TGTGCCAGCAGCCAGGACAGCGACGAACCTAACTATGGCTACACCTTC.

The V call is TRBV28, the J call TRBJ2-7; TRBD2 matches 8 bases. In germline, CDR1 is MDHEN, CDR2 SYDVKM. The length of the CDR3 is 13 residues. After removal of 8 bases from V and 7 bases from J, the junction contained 10 bases not matched to a gene. CDR3 amino acids: CASFPGGRREQYF. The CDR3 coding sequence is TGTGCCAGCTTCCCGGGAGGGAGGAGGGAGCAGTACTTC.

The chain joins TRBV6-5 to TRBJ1-5; a weak D match, TRBD1 (6 bases). Trimming pared 8 bases from V and 7 bases from J, leaving 21 bases between. The germline CDR1 and CDR2 sequences are MNHEY and SVGAGI. CDR3 size: 15 residues. For the CDR3, the DNA is TGTGCCAGCGGGGGACCCAACAGGGAGGGCCAGCCCCAGCATTTT. Protein: CASGGPNREGQPQHF.

The chain links TRBV7-8 to TRBJ1-2, with 10 bases lining up with TRBD1. The CDR3 is 14 residues long. V trimming: 7 bases; J trimming: 8 bases; junction bases outside the gene matches: 10. The germline V gene has CDR1 SGHVS and CDR2 FQNEAQ. CDR3 amino acids: CASTQLGTGAGYTF. The CDR3 nucleotides read TGTGCCAGCACCCAGCTTGGGACAGGGGCCGGCTACACCTTC. The full variable domain, rest sourced from reference TRBV7-8 and TRBJ1-2, is GAGVSQSPRYKVAKRGQDVALRCDPISGHVSLFWYQQALGQGPEFLTYFQNEAQLDKSGLPSDRFFAERPEGSVSTLKIQRTQQEDSAVYLCASTQLGTGAGYTFGSGTRLTVV.

The chain combines TRBV18 with TRBJ2-5; no reliable D call. CDR1 KGHSH and CDR2 LQKENI come from the germline V gene. The germline V and J ends were trimmed by 3 bases and 5 bases, with 10 bases remaining between them. CDR3 length: 13 amino acids. The CDR3 bases are TGTGCCAGCTCACCCTTTGCCAGTGAGACCCAGTACTTC. Translation gives CASSPFASETQYF. Variable domain in full (rest from reference TRBV18 and TRBJ2-5): NAGVMQNPRHLVRRRGQEARLRCSPMKGHSHVYWYRQLPEEGLKFMVYLQKENIIDESGMPKERFSAEFPKEGPSILRIQQVVRGDSAAYFCASSPFASETQYFGPGTRLLVL.